This T cell receptor beta chain was captured by sequencing in a study of blood T cells in healthy people across ages. This clonotype appeared many times. V lost 0 bases, J lost 12 bases, and 4 bases lay in between. CDR3 length: 10 residues. The V gene's germline CDR1 is SGHKS and CDR2 YYEKEE (reference sequence). Together with a sample-barcoded 5' primer, a J-beta primer mix was included in a second PCR lasting about 7 to 12 cycles. One entry per CDR3 protein, called by TCRdb with MiXCR from the 5' RACE reads. Altogether hundreds of thousands of distinct CDR3 sequences are present, about 28% being singletons, with the ten largest covering 15% to 19%.

Sequenced material: blood. The rearrangement links TRBV5-5 to TRBJ2-1; D is unclear. The TCR comes from a woman over 75 in good health. CDR3 sequence (DNA): TGTGCCAGCAGCTTGGGCGGGCAGTTCTTC. Its protein is CASSLGGQFF.